Listed below are T cell receptor beta chains from one sample, sequenced in a study of cytomegalovirus exposure and HLA in healthy donors. Generated by immunoSEQ multiplex PCR, the TCRdb table keeps only in-frame clones and is missing some. This repertoire includes approximately 120,000 clones. What was sequenced was PBMCs. The receptor source for this set is a young man in good health and CMV-seronegative. The CDR3 runs from the conserved cysteine through the conserved F or W. A D gene is named only where the DNA matches it firmly.

TRBJ2-7 | TRBV4-1 | . | TGCGCCAGCAGCCAAGAGGCCAGCGATCAAAACGAGCAGTACTTC | CASSQEASDQNEQYF
TRBJ2-7 | TRBV7-2 | . | TGTGCCAGCAGCCCCCGGGTGGGGGGAGTGTACGAGCAGTACTTC | CASSPRVGGVYEQYF
TRBJ2-2 | TRBV7-8 | TRBD2 | TGTGCCAGCAGCTCACTAGCGGGGGGGAACACCGGGGAGCTGTTTTTT | CASSSLAGGNTGELFF
TRBJ2-2 | TRBV4-1 | . | TGCGCCAGCAGCCAAGGACAGGCCGGGGAGCTGTTTTTT | CASSQGQAGELFF
TRBJ2-7 | TRBV5-4 | . | TGTGCCAGCAGCTCGGACTCATACGAGCAGTACTTC | CASSSDSYEQYF
TRBJ2-1 | TRBV5-1 | TRBD2 | TGCGCCAGCAGCTTGGAGGGACTAAGAAATGAGCAGTTCTTC | CASSLEGLRNEQFF
TRBJ2-7 | TRBV10-3 | . | TGTGCCATCAGATTGGACACAACCTACGAGCAGTACTTC | CAIRLDTTYEQYF
TRBJ1-2 | TRBV7-2 | TRBD1 | TGTGCCAGCAGCCTAACAGGGGGTATCGATGGCTACACCTTC | CASSLTGGIDGYTF
TRBJ2-5 | TRBV9 | . | TGTGCCAGCAGCGCCGGGACTTTGGAGACCCAGTACTTC | CASSAGTLETQYF
TRBJ1-4 | TRBV5-1 | . | TGCGCCAGCAGCTTACAGGGAACTAATGAAAAACTGTTTTTT | CASSLQGTNEKLFF